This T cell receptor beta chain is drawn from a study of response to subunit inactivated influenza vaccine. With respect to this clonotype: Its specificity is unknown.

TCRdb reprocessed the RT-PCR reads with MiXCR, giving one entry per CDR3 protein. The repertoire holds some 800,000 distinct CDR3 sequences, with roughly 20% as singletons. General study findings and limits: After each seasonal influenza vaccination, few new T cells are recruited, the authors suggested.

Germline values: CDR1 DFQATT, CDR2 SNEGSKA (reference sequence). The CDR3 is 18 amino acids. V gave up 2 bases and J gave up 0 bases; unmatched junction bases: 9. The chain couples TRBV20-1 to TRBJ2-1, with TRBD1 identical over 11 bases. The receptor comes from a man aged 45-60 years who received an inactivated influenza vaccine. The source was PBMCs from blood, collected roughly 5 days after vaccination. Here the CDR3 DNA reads TGCAGTGCTAGAAGTCCCGGGACAGGGGGGAGCTCCTACAATGAGCAGTTCTTC. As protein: CSARSPGTGGSSYNEQFF.